The rows below give T cell receptor beta chains drawn from one sample of a study of OX40 agonist ivuxolimab in advanced cancers. The assay was immunoSEQ multiplex PCR, and TCRdb's table has in-frame clones only and misses some. The sample lists some 80,000 clones, about 86% occurring once. The material was CD4+ or CD8+ T cells sorted from blood, obtained in a trial of the OX40 agonist ivuxolimab. The source is an adult with an advanced solid tumor such as melanoma, head and neck, liver or kidney cancer. Both conserved end residues are part of each CDR3. The D gene is left open where the match is weak. Rows may omit the clone size; those that give it use once, few, many or a size class.

j_call clone_size d_call v_call cdr3_nt cdr3_aa
TRBJ2-3 . . TRBV14 TGTGCCAGCAGCCAACATTACGATGGGGCTGGGTATTTT CASSQHYDGAGYF
TRBJ2-7 . TRBD2 TRBV2 TGTGCCAGCAAGGCGGGGGTACTCTACGAGCAGTACTTC CASKAGVLYEQYF
TRBJ1-6 . . TRBV7-2 TGTGCCAGCAGCTTAGTCCCAGGGTCGGGTTCACCCCTCCACTTT CASSLVPGSGSPLHF
TRBJ2-1 . . TRBV9 TGTGCCAGCGGGGGTAGCACCTACAATGAGCAGTTCTTC CASGGSTYNEQFF
TRBJ2-2 . . TRBV4-1 TGCGCCAGCAGCCCCCCGTCCGGGGAGCTGTTTTTT CASSPPSGELFF
TRBJ1-1 . . TRBV2 TGTGCCAGCAGGTGGGAACAGAAGAACACTGAAGCTTTCTTT CASRWEQKNTEAFF
TRBJ1-2 once . TRBV28 TGTGCCAGCTATCTAGGGGGCTATGGCTACACCTTC CASYLGGYGYTF
TRBJ1-1 once . TRBV23-1 TGCGCCAGCAATTCGACCCGGAACACTGAAGCTTTCTTT CASNSTRNTEAFF
TRBJ2-1 . TRBD2 TRBV7-7 TGTGCCAGCAGCTTAGGCGGGGGAGCTTACAATGAGCAGTTCTTC CASSLGGGAYNEQFF
TRBJ1-3 . . TRBV7-6 TGTGCCAGCAGCTTAGGGCCGAGGGCCTCTGGAAACACCATATATTTT CASSLGPRASGNTIYF
TRBJ1-2 . TRBD1 TRBV28 TGTGCCAGCAGTTTGGGACAGTCGGATGGCTACACCTTC CASSLGQSDGYTF
TRBJ1-4 . . TRBV2 TGTGCCAGCAAAGGGACCTTACTTAATGAAAAACTGTTTTTT CASKGTLLNEKLFF
TRBJ1-5 . . TRBV28 TGTGCCAGCAGGGATAGCAATCAGCCCCAGCATTTT CASRDSNQPQHF
TRBJ2-7 . . TRBV2 TGTGCCAGCCGCCCTCGGATTGGGCAGTACTTC CASRPRIGQYF
TRBJ1-5 once TRBD1 TRBV7-9 TGTGCCAGCAGTTCTGGGACAGGGGGCCAGCCCCAGCATTTT CASSSGTGGQPQHF
TRBJ1-2 few TRBD1 TRBV9 TGTGCCAGCACTCCCAATACAGGGGGTTGGGGCTACACCTTC CASTPNTGGWGYTF
TRBJ2-3 . . TRBV10-3 TGTGCCATCAGTGAGGTGGGGGTTAGCACAGATACGCAGTATTTT CAISEVGVSTDTQYF
TRBJ1-5 . . TRBV7-9 TGTGCCAGCAGCTTATTTGCTCAGCCCCAGCATTTT CASSLFAQPQHF
TRBJ1-3 . . TRBV5-1 TGCGCCAGCAGCTTGGCCTGGGTAGGGTCTGGAAACACCATATATTTT CASSLAWVGSGNTIYF
TRBJ1-1 . TRBD1 TRBV4-1 TGCGCCAGCAGGCTTCCGGGACAGAAAAACACTGAAGCTTTCTTT CASRLPGQKNTEAFF
TRBJ1-3 . . TRBV27 TGTGCCAGCAGCCGGGGTGGATCCTCTGGAAACACCATATATTTT CASSRGGSSGNTIYF
TRBJ2-5 . . TRBV29-1 TGCAGCGTTGACGACAGGCTCCAAGAGACCCAGTACTTC CSVDDRLQETQYF
TRBJ1-5 . . TRBV9 TGTGCCAGCAGCCCTCGGACGACCGGCGGCCCCCAGCATTTT CASSPRTTGGPQHF
TRBJ1-2 . TRBD1 TRBV6-1 TGTGCCAGCTTACAGGGGGCGCAGAGCTATGGCTACACCTTC CASLQGAQSYGYTF
TRBJ2-3 . . TRBV5-1 TGCGCCAGCAGCTTGGGTCCCGGCACAGATACGCAGTATTTT CASSLGPGTDTQYF
TRBJ2-7 . . TRBV7-9 TGTGCCAGCAGCTTAGTGGTCTTGACAGGCAACGAGCAGTACTTC CASSLVVLTGNEQYF
TRBJ2-2 . . TRBV7-6 TGTGCCAGCAGGGGGGAGGAGGGCACCGGGGAGCTGTTTTTT CASRGEEGTGELFF
TRBJ2-1 . TRBD2 TRBV4-3 TGCGCCAGCAGCCGCCAACTCGGGGGGGTCAATGAGCAGTTCTTC CASSRQLGGVNEQFF
TRBJ1-5 . . TRBV19 TGTGCCAGTAGTGTCGGACGGAGAGGGTATCAGCCCCAGCATTTT CASSVGRRGYQPQHF
TRBJ2-2 . . TRBV28 TGTGCCAGCAGTTTTAGAGTCGCTAGGAACACCGGGGAGCTGTTTTTT CASSFRVARNTGELFF
TRBJ1-5 . . TRBV6-5 TGTGCCAGCAGCTCGGGCGGGATGGGCAATCAGCCCCAGCATTTT CASSSGGMGNQPQHF
TRBJ1-5 . . TRBV6-1 TGTGCCAGCGTTGAGCAGCCCGGAGGTTATCAGCCCCAGCATTTT CASVEQPGGYQPQHF
TRBJ2-7 . . TRBV27 TGTGCCAGCAGCCCGACCTGGGGCTCCTACGAGCAGTACTTC CASSPTWGSYEQYF